This is a list of T cell receptor beta chains from one sample in a study of radiation and T cells in renal cell carcinoma. Sequencing was performed with immunoSEQ multiplex PCR; in TCRdb, only in-frame clones are kept and a portion is missing. The sample lists fewer than 150,000 clones, more than 70% occurring once. This specimen was blood, taken from a patient whose treatment included radiotherapy and nephrectomy. The origin of the receptors is an older woman with renal cell carcinoma. Both conserved end residues are part of each CDR3. The D gene is left open where the match is weak. Clone size, where shown, is once, few, many, or a class for clones that have expanded.

clone size,CDR3 length,V gene,J gene,D gene,CDR3 DNA,CDR3 protein
.,13,TRBV7-6,TRBJ2-5,.,TGTGCCAGCAGCCCTAGAGACAGGGAGACCCAGTACTTC,CASSPRDRETQYF
.,15,TRBV5-4,TRBJ1-2,TRBD1,TGTGCCAGCAGCTTGGCGGACAGGGGGTCCTATGGCTACACCTTC,CASSLADRGSYGYTF
.,15,TRBV5-4,TRBJ2-7,.,TGTGCCAGCAGCTTGGCGCTGGGGGGCCTGAGAGAGCAGTACTTC,CASSLALGGLREQYF
.,14,TRBV19,TRBJ2-3,TRBD1,TGTGCCAGTAGTGTGGGACAGACCAAAGATACGCAGTATTTT,CASSVGQTKDTQYF
.,14,TRBV28,TRBJ2-7,.,TGTGCCAGCAGGCAGGGGGGCGACATCTACGAGCAGTACTTC,CASRQGGDIYEQYF
few,15,TRBV27,TRBJ2-3,TRBD2,TGTGCCAGCAGTTTAGGTCTAGCGGGGGCAGATACGCAGTATTTT,CASSLGLAGADTQYF
.,20,TRBV4-1,TRBJ2-1,TRBD2,TGCGCCAGCAGCCAAGACGCCGGGACTAGCGGGTTCAGCTCCTACAATGAGCAGTTCTTC,CASSQDAGTSGFSSYNEQFF
.,15,TRBV7-2,TRBJ1-6,.,TGTGCCAGCAGCTTAGCCACCGGAAATAATTCACCCCTCCACTTT,CASSLATGNNSPLHF
.,15,TRBV5-5,TRBJ2-7,TRBD1,TGTGCCAGCAGCTCCCCCGGGACAGGGACTTACGAGCAGTACTTC,CASSSPGTGTYEQYF
.,16,TRBV7-7,TRBJ1-4,.,TGTGCTAGCAGCTTAGGGTCCGGGACCATTAATGAAAAACTGTTTTTT,CASSLGSGTINEKLFF
.,19,TRBV12-5,TRBJ1-1,TRBD1,TGTGCTAGTGGTTTGGCCCGGACCGGGACAGGGGGGCGACACACTGAAGCTTTCTTT,CASGLARTGTGGRHTEAFF
.,14,TRBV25-1,TRBJ1-6,.,TGTGCCAGCATGAATGACAGGAAAACTTCACCCCTCCACTTT,CASMNDRKTSPLHF
.,15,TRBV5-1,TRBJ1-2,.,TGCGCCAGCAGCTTGTCAGGAACAGAGGGCTATGGCTACACCTTC,CASSLSGTEGYGYTF
.,16,TRBV28,TRBJ1-5,.,TGTGCCAGCAGCCTCCGAGAGGCCCTACCGTACCAGCCCCAGCATTTT,CASSLREALPYQPQHF
.,14,TRBV9,TRBJ2-7,.,TGTGCCAGCAGCGTAAGGGCGGAGACCTACGAGCAGTACTTC,CASSVRAETYEQYF
once,15,TRBV5-1,TRBJ2-7,TRBD1,TGCGCCAGCAGCTTGAACACAGGGGGAACGTACGAGCAGTACTTC,CASSLNTGGTYEQYF
once,14,TRBV28,TRBJ2-5,TRBD2,TGTGCCAGCACCCTCAGGACTAGCGCGGGGACCCAGTACTTC,CASTLRTSAGTQYF